The 21 T cell receptor beta chains in this list originate from one sample, sequenced in a study of shared clonotypes between healthy human individuals. The protocol was immunoSEQ multiplex PCR, while the TCRdb copy is restricted to in-frame clones and leaves out a portion. The data contain 2,500,000 or so clones, approximately 93% of them singletons. The specimen sequenced was naive CD4+ T cells from PBMCs. Noted subset: CD45RA+ positively selected. The receptors originated from a man in his late teens or twenties in good health. Some clones in this sample may be carry-over from other donors' samples.

This clone showed up just once. Other DNA sequences in this sample translate to the same CDR3. J is TRBJ2-2 and V is TRBV4-2; 9 bases line up with TRBD2. CDR1 and CDR2 (germline): LGHNA, YNFKEQ. V was pared by 0 bases and J by 1 base, with 0 bases of the junction left unmatched. The CDR3 consists of 16 residues. CDR3 nucleotide sequence: TGTGCCAGCAGCCAAGAACTAGCGGGGAACACCGGGGAGCTGTTTTTT. Residues: CASSQELAGNTGELFF.

The V gene is TRBV28, the J gene TRBJ1-3, with no clear D. Deletions cut 6 bases from V and 3 bases from J, with 6 bases between. The CDR3 is 12 amino acids. In germline, CDR1 is MDHEN, CDR2 SYDVKM. The CDR3 here is CASRPSGNTIYF. The CDR3 DNA reads as TGTGCCAGCAGGCCCAGTGGAAACACCATATATTTT.

The chain joins TRBV27 to TRBJ2-2, with 8 bases fitting TRBD2. The CDR3 spans 16 residues. J was trimmed by 4 bases and V by 6 bases; bases with no gene match: 10. The germline gives CDR1 MNHEY, CDR2 SMNVEV (reference sequence). CDR3 region: CASSQQRLAGTGELFF. Written as DNA, the CDR3 is TGTGCCAGCAGCCAACAGCGGCTAGCGGGCACCGGGGAGCTGTTTTTT.

This clone was seen a single time. This chain uses TRBV4-1 with TRBJ2-7; 7 bases are shared with TRBD2. The germline CDR1 and CDR2 sequences are MGHRA and YSYEKL. V lost 1 base and J lost 1; bases outside the gene matches: 4. The CDR3 length is 15 residues. CDR3 DNA: TGCGCCAGCAGCCAAGTACGAGCGGGGTCCTACGAGCAGTACTTC. Its translation is CASSQVRAGSYEQYF.

This chain links TRBV30 with TRBJ2-2; D may be TRBD2 (5 bases). The germline V and J ends were trimmed by 0 bases and 8 bases, with 10 bases remaining between them. CDR3 length: 13 amino acids. The germline V gene has CDR1 GTSNPN and CDR2 SVGIG (reference sequence). The CDR3 DNA sequence: TGTGCCTGGAGTGTCGCCCCGGGGGGGGAGCTGTTTTTT. Protein: CAWSVAPGGELFF.

This chain joins TRBV18 and TRBJ1-3; possible D gene TRBD1, 5 bases. The CDR3 is 17 residues long. Between the trimmed V and J ends, which lost 6 bases and 3 bases, there was a span of 21 bases. CDR1 is KGHSH and CDR2 is LQKENI in the germline V gene. The CDR3 DNA reads as TGTGCCAGCTCCCCCCTGGGCGGGGGTAAGGATGGAAACACCATATATTTT. It yields the protein CASSPLGGGKDGNTIYF.

On this clone itself: Within the sample, other DNA sequences also encode this same CDR3. This rearrangement joins TRBV30 to TRBJ2-7; 8 positions match TRBD1. The CDR3 loop spans 15 amino acids. V lost 3 bases, J lost 0 bases, and 7 bases stayed unmatched. Germline V lookup: CDR1 GTSNPN, CDR2 SVGIG (reference sequence). The CDR3 bases are TGTGCCTGGAGCCGTGGTGGGACAGGCTCCTACGAGCAGTACTTC. Translation: CAWSRGGTGSYEQYF.

The chain is built from TRBV11-3 and TRBJ2-1, with 11 bases aligning to TRBD2. CDR1 is SGHNT, CDR2 YENEEA, per germline. This CDR3 region has 15 residues. V was clipped by 3 bases and J by 6 bases; unmatched bases: 4. CDR3 loop: CASSLGLAVINEQFF. For the CDR3, the DNA is TGTGCCAGCAGCTTGGGACTAGCGGTAATCAATGAGCAGTTCTTC.

This chain uses TRBV18 with TRBJ1-1; no firm D call. The CDR3 length is 14 residues. The germline CDR1 and CDR2 sequences are KGHSH and LQKENI. With 6 bases removed from V and 2 bases from J, the gap between germline ends came to 13 bases. This CDR3 is CASSPGDGNTEAFF. In DNA form, the CDR3 reads TGTGCCAGCTCCCCGGGTGACGGTAACACTGAAGCTTTCTTT.

V usage is TRBV19 and J usage is TRBJ2-4, with D possibly matching TRBD1 (5 bases). This CDR3 comprises 14 residues. The ends were cut back, 8 bases at V and 7 bases at J, with 18 bases in the middle. Germline V gene lookup returns CDR1 LNHDA and CDR2 SQIVND (reference sequence). The CDR3 DNA reads as TGTGCCAGTTCCCAGGGATCCCTCTTCAACATTCAGTACTTC. Its protein is CASSQGSLFNIQYF.

The chain has TRBV5-1 and TRBJ2-7; 8 nucleotides align to TRBD1. V lost 1 base, J lost 5 bases, and 11 bases stayed unmatched. The CDR3 sequence is 16 residues long. Looked up from germline, CDR1 is SGHRS and CDR2 is YFSETQ. CDR3 sequence: CASSLFFSGQGDEQYF. The CDR3 region has the DNA TGCGCCAGCAGCTTGTTTTTTTCAGGACAGGGTGACGAGCAGTACTTC.

The V gene is TRBV5-1, the J gene TRBJ2-5; weak D call: TRBD2 (6 bases). This CDR3 contains 17 residues. Germline CDR1 reads SGHRS; CDR2 reads YFSETQ. The V end was cut by 0 bases, the J end by 3 bases, with 18 bases between. CDR3 region: CASSLGFRGNSEETQYF. Written as DNA, the CDR3 is TGCGCCAGCAGCTTGGGATTCCGGGGGAACTCCGAAGAGACCCAGTACTTC. The variable domain in full, with the rest retrieved from reference TRBV5-1 and TRBJ2-5, is KAGVTQTPRYLIKTRGQQVTLSCSPISGHRSVSWYQQTPGQGLQFLFEYFSETQRNKGNFPGRFSGRQFSNSRSEMNVSTLELGDSALYLCASSLGFRGNSEETQYFGPGTRLLVL.

The V and J genes are TRBV27 and TRBJ2-5; D unresolved. The DNA matches TRBJ2-7 better at its end, which makes the J call doubtful. The germline V gene encodes CDR1 MNHEY and CDR2 SMNVEV (reference sequence). CDR3 size: 16 residues. DNA of the CDR3: TGTGCCAGCAGCCTAAGTCGGCAGACTGGATTTTACGAGCAGTACTTC. Its protein is CASSLSRQTGFYEQYF.

The genes are TRBV2 and TRBJ2-7, with D tentatively TRBD2 (5 bases). The germline V gene encodes CDR1 SNHLY and CDR2 FYNNEI. V lost 8 bases, J lost 2 bases, and 13 bases lay in between. The CDR3 has 13 residues. The CDR3 region has the DNA TGTGCCAGCTCAATCGGGGTACCCTACGAGCAGTACTTC. The encoded protein is CASSIGVPYEQYF. The full variable domain, completed using reference TRBV2 and TRBJ2-7, is EPEVTQTPSHQVTQMGQEVILRCVPISNHLYFYWYRQILGQKVEFLVSFYNNEISEKSEIFDDQFSVERPDGSNFTLKIRSTKLEDSAMYFCASSIGVPYEQYFGPGTRLTVT.

On this clone: Additional DNA sequences in this sample encode the identical CDR3. V gene TRBV28 combines with J gene TRBJ2-7; no clear D gene. CDR1 MDHEN and CDR2 SYDVKM come from the germline V gene. The CDR3 loop spans 13 amino acids. V lost 3 bases to trimming and J lost 0 bases, with 6 bases between them. In nucleotides, the CDR3 is TGTGCCAGCAGTTTGGGTTTCTCCTACGAGCAGTACTTC. Translation gives CASSLGFSYEQYF.

V gene TRBV25-1 combines with J gene TRBJ2-3; D gene uncertain. Germline values: CDR1 MGHDK, CDR2 SYGVNS. This CDR3 contains 12 residues. V was clipped by 3 bases and J by 2 bases, with 3 bases between them. CDR3 in DNA: TGTGCCAGCAGTGACCCCACAGATACGCAGTATTTT. This gives the protein CASSDPTDTQYF.

The chain uses TRBV7-2 and TRBJ2-1; D might be TRBD1 or TRBD2, each matching 6 bases. The ends were cut back, 1 base at V and 8 bases at J, with 9 bases in the middle. The germline V gene has CDR1 SGHTA and CDR2 FQGNSA. The CDR3 covers 13 residues. The CDR3 region is CASSLDREDEQFF. The CDR3 DNA sequence: TGTGCCAGCAGCTTAGACAGGGAGGATGAGCAGTTCTTC.

The chain uses TRBV2 and TRBJ1-4, with no clear D. The CDR3 loop spans 14 amino acids. Germline assignment: CDR1 SNHLY and CDR2 FYNNEI. The germline V and J ends were trimmed by 4 bases and 5 bases, with 11 bases remaining between them. In DNA form, the CDR3 reads TGTGCCAGCAGTGGCACACGGTCGAATGAAAAACTGTTTTTT. Translated: CASSGTRSNEKLFF.

This chain joins TRBV19 and TRBJ1-4; 8 nucleotides align to TRBD1. The junction had 10 bases not matched to a gene; V was cut back by 5 bases and J by 8 bases. Germline V gene sequence: CDR1 LNHDA, CDR2 SQIVND (reference sequence). The CDR3 spans 15 residues. CDR3 coding DNA: TGTGCCAGTAGTTTTACCCGACAGGGGAACGAAAAACTGTTTTTT. Its protein product is CASSFTRQGNEKLFF.

The chain carries TRBV6-5 and TRBJ1-3; no firm D call. Trimming removed 2 bases at V and 4 bases at J, with 12 bases between. Germline CDR1 MNHEY, CDR2 SVGAGI. The CDR3 is 15 amino acids. This chain's CDR3 is CASSYGKTGGNTIYF. CDR3 nucleotide sequence: TGTGCCAGCAGTTACGGGAAAACGGGCGGAAACACCATATATTTT.

V gene TRBV7-9 combines with J gene TRBJ1-2; D may be TRBD1 (6 bases). V lost 1 base and J 8 bases, leaving 14 bases between the germline ends. The CDR3 covers 14 residues. The germline V gene encodes CDR1 SEHNR and CDR2 FQNEAQ (reference sequence). The DNA of the CDR3 is TGTGCCAGCAGCTTAGACGGCAGGGGAAAGGGCTACACCTTC. Residues: CASSLDGRGKGYTF.